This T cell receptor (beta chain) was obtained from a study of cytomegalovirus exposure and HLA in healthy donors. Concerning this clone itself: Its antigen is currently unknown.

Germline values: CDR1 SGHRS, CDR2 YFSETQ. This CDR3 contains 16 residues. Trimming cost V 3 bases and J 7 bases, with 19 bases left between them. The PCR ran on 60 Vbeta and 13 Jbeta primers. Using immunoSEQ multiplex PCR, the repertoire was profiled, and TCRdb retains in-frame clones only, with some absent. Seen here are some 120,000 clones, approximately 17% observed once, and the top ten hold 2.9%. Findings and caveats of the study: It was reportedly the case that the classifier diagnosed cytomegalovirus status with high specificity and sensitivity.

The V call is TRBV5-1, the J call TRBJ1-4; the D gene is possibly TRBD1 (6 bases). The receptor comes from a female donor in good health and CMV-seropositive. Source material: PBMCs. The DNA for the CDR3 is TGCGCCAGCAGCTCTGGGGGTCTACAGGGTAGTGAAAAACTGTTTTTT. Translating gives CASSSGGLQGSEKLFF.